This is a list of T cell receptor beta chains from one sample in a study of blood T cell repertoires in COVID-19. Profiling relied on immunoSEQ multiplex PCR, and the TCRdb table lists in-frame clones only, not all of them. The repertoire consists of about 140,000 clones, with roughly 88% occurring once and the leading ten covering approximately 2%. Sequencing was done on a sample of peripheral blood. The receptors originated from a man aged 65-85 years with acute or convalescent COVID-19. Each CDR3 is given with its conserved first and last residue. A D gene is named only where the DNA matches it firmly. Not all rows give a size; the values are once, few, many and, for expanded clones, a class.

size	V	J	D	CDR3	DNA
-	TRBV11-2	TRBJ1-5	-	CASSAGTGDQPQHF	TGTGCCAGCAGCGCGGGGACGGGGGATCAGCCCCAGCATTTT
-	TRBV7-8	TRBJ1-2	TRBD1	CASSRDRGYGYTF	TGTGCCAGCAGCCGGGACAGGGGATATGGCTACACCTTC
-	TRBV7-8	TRBJ2-3	TRBD2	CASSWGSAGADTQYF	TGTGCCAGCAGCTGGGGCTCCGCGGGAGCAGATACGCAGTATTTT
-	TRBV21-1	TRBJ1-3	-	CASQGGYAGNTIYF	TGTGCCAGCCAAGGGGGCTATGCGGGAAACACCATATATTTT
-	TRBV12-3/TRBV12-4	TRBJ1-1	-	CASSLSGGTEAFF	TGTGCCAGCAGTTTATCGGGTGGCACTGAAGCTTTCTTT
-	TRBV10-3	TRBJ2-3	-	CAISGQGSSTDTQYF	TGTGCCATCAGTGGCCAGGGATCTAGCACAGATACGCAGTATTTT
-	TRBV10-3	TRBJ1-1	-	CAISETGHYTEAFF	TGTGCCATCAGTGAGACGGGACACTACACTGAAGCTTTCTTT
-	TRBV3-1/TRBV3-2	TRBJ1-2	-	CASSQDPGVGYGYTF	TGTGCCAGCAGCCAAGATCCCGGGGTGGGCTATGGCTACACCTTC
few	TRBV6-4	TRBJ2-1	TRBD1	CASSERTGFYNEQFF	TGTGCCAGCAGTGAGCGGACAGGGTTCTACAATGAGCAGTTCTTC
-	TRBV30	TRBJ1-1	-	CAWRPGIPNTEAFF	TGTGCCTGGAGACCAGGGATTCCGAACACTGAAGCTTTCTTT
-	TRBV19	TRBJ1-5	TRBD1	CASLSRDRGGSNQPQHF	TGTGCCAGCCTGTCCCGGGACAGGGGAGGGAGCAATCAGCCCCAGCATTTT
-	TRBV2	TRBJ1-4	-	CASSARQRNEKLFF	TGTGCCAGCAGTGCGAGACAGAGAAATGAAAAACTGTTTTTT
-	TRBV7-2	TRBJ1-3	-	CASTGGSTGNTIYF	TGTGCCAGCACCGGGGGTTCGACTGGAAACACCATATATTTT
-	TRBV19	TRBJ2-3	TRBD2	CASQLAGGDTQYF	TGTGCCAGCCAGCTAGCGGGGGGGGATACGCAGTATTTT
-	TRBV6-5	TRBJ1-2	TRBD1	CASRRQGGDYGYTF	TGTGCCAGCAGGCGACAGGGGGGGGACTATGGCTACACCTTC
-	TRBV6-1	TRBJ2-1	-	CASSEGAGAYNEQFF	TGTGCCAGCAGTGAAGGGGCAGGGGCCTACAATGAGCAGTTCTTC
-	TRBV7-9	TRBJ1-2	TRBD1	CASRREGTGGYGYTF	TGTGCCAGCAGGAGGGAAGGGACAGGGGGTTATGGCTACACCTTC
-	TRBV10-3	TRBJ1-3	-	CATNPGNPGNTIYF	TGTGCCACAAATCCGGGGAACCCTGGAAACACCATATATTTT
-	TRBV30	TRBJ2-1	TRBD2	CAWGLAGGYNEQFF	TGTGCCTGGGGGCTAGCGGGAGGGTACAATGAGCAGTTCTTC
-	TRBV6-5	TRBJ1-4	-	CASTPRPGIGEKLFF	TGTGCCAGCACCCCACGACCAGGGATCGGCGAAAAACTGTTTTTT
-	TRBV23-1	TRBJ2-2	-	CASSHEGANTGELFF	TGCGCCAGCAGTCACGAGGGGGCGAACACCGGGGAGCTGTTTTTT
-	TRBV5-4	TRBJ2-4	-	CASSLDPGIENIQYF	TGTGCCAGCAGCTTGGATCCCGGGATTGAAAACATTCAGTACTTC
-	TRBV6-4	TRBJ2-1	TRBD1	CASRPRGQGEKFF	TGTGCCAGCAGACCCCGAGGACAGGGAGAGAAGTTCTTC
-	TRBV5-6	TRBJ1-4	TRBD1	CASSWGQAFTNEKLFF	TGTGCCAGCAGCTGGGGACAGGCGTTTACTAATGAAAAACTGTTTTTT
-	TRBV5-1	TRBJ2-3	-	CASSLGARDTQYF	TGCGCCAGCAGCTTGGGAGCGAGAGATACGCAGTATTTT
-	TRBV10-3	TRBJ2-6	-	CAISESPGEYSGANVLTF	TGTGCCATCAGTGAGTCCCCGGGAGAGTACTCTGGGGCCAACGTCCTGACTTTC
-	TRBV6-5	TRBJ1-6	TRBD1	CASSYGDRGDSPLHF	TGTGCCAGCAGTTACGGAGACAGGGGAGATTCACCCCTCCACTTT
-	TRBV9	TRBJ2-3	-	CASSPGSSTDTQYF	TGTGCCAGCAGCCCGGGGTCCTCCACAGATACGCAGTATTTT
-	TRBV3-1/TRBV3-2	TRBJ1-2	-	CASSLGGNGANYGYTF	TGTGCCAGCAGCCTGGGAGGGAATGGAGCTAACTATGGCTACACCTTC
-	TRBV2	TRBJ1-5	-	CASQGDGSVSNQPQHF	TGTGCCAGCCAAGGCGACGGGAGCGTTAGCAATCAGCCCCAGCATTTT
-	TRBV29-1	TRBJ1-1	TRBD1	CSVTGDNTEAFF	TGCAGCGTTACAGGGGACAACACTGAAGCTTTCTTT
-	TRBV19	TRBJ2-2	TRBD2	CASSFGTLAGTNTGELFF	TGTGCCAGTAGTTTCGGAACACTAGCGGGGACGAACACCGGGGAGCTGTTTTTT
once	TRBV30	TRBJ1-5	-	CAWSPGEDGQPQHF	TGTGCCTGGAGTCCCGGGGAGGACGGACAGCCCCAGCATTTT
-	TRBV6-5	TRBJ1-2	-	CASSYSRSGYGYTF	TGTGCCAGCAGTTACTCGAGAAGCGGGTATGGCTACACCTTC
-	TRBV11-3	TRBJ1-1	TRBD1	CASSPSGTGNTEAFF	TGTGCCAGCAGCCCCTCCGGGACAGGGAACACTGAAGCTTTCTTT
-	TRBV11-1	TRBJ1-1	-	CASSVDRNTEAFF	TGTGCCAGCAGCGTGGACAGGAACACTGAAGCTTTCTTT
once	TRBV5-1	TRBJ1-1	TRBD1	CASSLEQGAETFF	TGCGCCAGCAGCTTGGAGCAGGGGGCCGAAACTTTCTTT
-	TRBV12-3/TRBV12-4	TRBJ2-2	-	CASSFEQDGELFF	TGTGCCAGCAGTTTCGAGCAAGACGGGGAGCTGTTTTTT
few	TRBV10-2	TRBJ1-2	-	CASSVDERAYTF	TGCGCCAGCAGTGTGGACGAGCGGGCCTACACCTTC
-	TRBV10-1	TRBJ2-1	TRBD1	CASSEAIGTGGSNEQFF	TGCGCCAGCAGTGAGGCGATTGGGACAGGGGGTTCCAATGAGCAGTTCTTC